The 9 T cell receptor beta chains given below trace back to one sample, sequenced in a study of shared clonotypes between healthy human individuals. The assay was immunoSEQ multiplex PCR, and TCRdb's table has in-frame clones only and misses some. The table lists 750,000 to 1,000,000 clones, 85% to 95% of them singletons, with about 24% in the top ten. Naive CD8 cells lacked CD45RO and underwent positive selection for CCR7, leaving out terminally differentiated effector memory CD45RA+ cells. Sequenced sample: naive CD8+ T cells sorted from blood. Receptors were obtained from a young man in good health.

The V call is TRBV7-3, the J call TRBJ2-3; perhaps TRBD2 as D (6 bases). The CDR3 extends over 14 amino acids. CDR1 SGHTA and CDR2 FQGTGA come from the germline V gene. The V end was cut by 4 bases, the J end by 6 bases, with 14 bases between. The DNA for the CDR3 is TGTGCCAGCAGCTCCGCTGGGGGGAGGGATACGCAGTATTTT. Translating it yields CASSSAGGRDTQYF.

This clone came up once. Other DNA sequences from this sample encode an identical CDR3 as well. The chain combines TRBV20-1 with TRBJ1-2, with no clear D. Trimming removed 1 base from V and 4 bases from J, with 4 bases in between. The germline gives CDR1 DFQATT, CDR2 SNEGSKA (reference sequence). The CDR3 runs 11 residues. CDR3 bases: TGCAGTGCTAGAGTAGGCTATGGCTACACCTTC. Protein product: CSARVGYGYTF.

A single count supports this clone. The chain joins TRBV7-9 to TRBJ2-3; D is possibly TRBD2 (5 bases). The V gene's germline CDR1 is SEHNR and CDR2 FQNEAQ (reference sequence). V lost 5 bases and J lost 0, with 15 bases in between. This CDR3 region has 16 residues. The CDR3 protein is CASSPSLSGSTDTQYF. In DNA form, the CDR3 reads TGTGCCAGCAGCCCGAGTCTAAGCGGAAGCACAGATACGCAGTATTTT. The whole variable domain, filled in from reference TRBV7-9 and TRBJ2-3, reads DTGVSQNPRHKITKRGQNVTFRCDPISEHNRLYWYRQTLGQGPEFLTYFQNEAQLEKSRLLSDRFSAERPKGSFSTLEIQRTEQGDSAMYLCASSPSLSGSTDTQYFGPGTRLTVL.

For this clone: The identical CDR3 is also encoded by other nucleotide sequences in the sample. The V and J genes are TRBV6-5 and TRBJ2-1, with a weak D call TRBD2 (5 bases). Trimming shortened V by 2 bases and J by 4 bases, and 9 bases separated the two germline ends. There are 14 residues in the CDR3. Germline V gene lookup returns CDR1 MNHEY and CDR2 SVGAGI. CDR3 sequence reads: CASSYLAGYNEQFF. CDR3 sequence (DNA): TGTGCCAGCAGTTACCTTGCGGGTTACAATGAGCAGTTCTTC.

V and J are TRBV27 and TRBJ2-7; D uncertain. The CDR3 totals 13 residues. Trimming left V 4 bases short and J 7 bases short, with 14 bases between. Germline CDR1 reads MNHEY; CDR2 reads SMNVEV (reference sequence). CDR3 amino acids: CASSSLGSGEQYF. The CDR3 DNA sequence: TGTGCCAGCAGTTCGCTGGGATCCGGAGAGCAGTACTTC.

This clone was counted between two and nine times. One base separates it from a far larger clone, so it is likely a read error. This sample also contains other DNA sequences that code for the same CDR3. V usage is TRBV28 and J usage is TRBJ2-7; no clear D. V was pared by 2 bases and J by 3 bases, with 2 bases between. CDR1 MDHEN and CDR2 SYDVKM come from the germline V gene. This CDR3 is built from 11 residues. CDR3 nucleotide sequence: TGTGCCAGCAGTTTAGTCTACGAGCAGTACTTC. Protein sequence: CASSLVYEQYF.

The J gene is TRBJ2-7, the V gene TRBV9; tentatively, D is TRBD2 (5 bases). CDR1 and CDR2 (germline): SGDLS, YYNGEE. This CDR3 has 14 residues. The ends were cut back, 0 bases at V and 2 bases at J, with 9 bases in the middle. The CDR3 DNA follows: TGTGCCAGCAGCGTAGGATTCGGGACCTACGAGCAGTACTTC. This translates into CASSVGFGTYEQYF.

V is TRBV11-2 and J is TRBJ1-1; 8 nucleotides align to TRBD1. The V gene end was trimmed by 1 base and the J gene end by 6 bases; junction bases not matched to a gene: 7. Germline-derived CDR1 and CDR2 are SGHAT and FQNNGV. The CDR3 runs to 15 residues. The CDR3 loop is CASSLVLDRAAEAFF. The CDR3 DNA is TGTGCCAGCAGCTTAGTCCTGGACAGGGCGGCTGAAGCTTTCTTT.

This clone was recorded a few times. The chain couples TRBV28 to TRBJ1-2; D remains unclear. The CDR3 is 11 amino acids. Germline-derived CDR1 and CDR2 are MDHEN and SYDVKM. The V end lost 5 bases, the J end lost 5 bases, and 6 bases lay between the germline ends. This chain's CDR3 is CASSAAYGYTF. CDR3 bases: TGTGCCAGCAGTGCCGCATATGGCTACACCTTC.